This T cell receptor beta chain was retrieved from a study of blood T cell repertoires in COVID-19. Study at large: Sites in the United States, Italy and Spain provided acute and convalescent COVID-19 samples. PBMCs, B-cell-depleted T cells, or T cells provided the cDNA or gDNA that made up the material.

Authors' processing steps: Reference gene primer amplification gave estimated nucleated cell counts. Profiling relied on immunoSEQ multiplex PCR, and the TCRdb table lists in-frame clones only, not all of them. V and J calls and clone size are those listed in that table; D and trimming were worked out from the DNA. The sample has 55,000 to 80,000 clones; 85% to 90% are singletons. The specimen sequenced was peripheral blood. The TCR was taken from an older woman with acute or convalescent COVID-19.

The CDR3: CASSSGLDGTDTQYF. As DNA, the CDR3 is TGTGCCAGCAGTTCCGGACTAGATGGCACAGATACGCAGTATTTT. The chain uses TRBV6-5 and TRBJ2-3; TRBD2 matches 7 bases. CDR1 and CDR2 (germline): MNHEY, SVGAGI. Losses at the gene ends were 4 bases for V and 1 base for J; bases not matched to a gene: 5. The CDR3 is made up of 15 amino acids.